This TCR beta chain was observed in a study of Ad26.COV2.S vaccination and SARS-CoV-2 variants. Noted treatment: some 20 received Ad26.COV2.S at low or high dose, single or two shots; roughly five received placebo; per-sample allocation not given. The samples were gathered on day 63 after the first injection of vaccine or placebo. The study used a vaccine consisting of an Ad26 vector that expressed Wuhan-strain SARS-CoV-2 spike. The count of this clone is one. Assay: immunoSEQ multiplex PCR; the TCRdb copy retains only in-frame clones and omits some. The data show about 480,000 clones, around 88% seen once. The source was peripheral blood, collected in a trial of Ad26.COV2.S vaccine versus placebo. The clonotype comes from a person between 18 and 59 years old who received the Ad26.COV2.S COVID-19 vaccine or a placebo.

CDR3 protein: CASSPRGGRGSYGYTF. The DNA of the CDR3 is TGTGCCAGCAGCCCCAGGGGGGGAAGAGGGAGCTATGGCTACACCTTC. The rearrangement links TRBV28 to TRBJ1-2; 7 bases agree with TRBD1. CDR1 and CDR2 from the germline V gene are MDHEN and SYDVKM. Trimming removed 6 bases from V and 4 bases from J; junction bases left unmatched: 14. The CDR3 length is 16 residues.